This record concerns one T cell receptor beta chain sequence. The antigen is unknown. The entry originates in a study of T cell responses to AZD1222 COVID-19 vaccine. Points from the study as a whole: Unmutated variant regions reportedly attract nearly half of all spike-specific TCRs. It should be noted that donors were predominantly white British and more often female, and clonal diversity was possibly underestimated. At 160-218 and 743-854, vaccine-associated CD4 TCRs were dominant, and they spanned spike.

This CDR3 comprises 13 residues. CDR1 and CDR2 (germline): MDHEN, SYDVKM. V was pared by 3 bases and J by 2 bases, with 7 bases between. Using immunoSEQ multiplex PCR, the repertoire was profiled, and TCRdb retains in-frame clones only, with some absent. This table has 150,000 to 200,000 clones, just over 90% appearing once. This specimen consisted of peripheral blood, obtained on day 0 of AZD1222 vaccination. The chain links TRBV28 to TRBJ1-1, with D uncertain. The sequence was obtained from an adult in good health. The DNA of the CDR3 is TGTGCCAGCAGTTTTAGCATTAACACTGAAGCTTTCTTT. Translated: CASSFSINTEAFF.